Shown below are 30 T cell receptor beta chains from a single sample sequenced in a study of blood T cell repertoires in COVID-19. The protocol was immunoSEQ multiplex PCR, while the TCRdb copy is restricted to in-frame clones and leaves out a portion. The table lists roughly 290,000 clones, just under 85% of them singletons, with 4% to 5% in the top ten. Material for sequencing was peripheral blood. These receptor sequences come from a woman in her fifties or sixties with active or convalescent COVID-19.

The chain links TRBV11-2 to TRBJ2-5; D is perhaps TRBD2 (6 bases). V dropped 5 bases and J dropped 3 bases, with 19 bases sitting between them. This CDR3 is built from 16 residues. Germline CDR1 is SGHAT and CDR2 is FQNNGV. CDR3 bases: TGTGCCAGCAGCCGAGCTAGTAGGGGAGGTAAAGAGACCCAGTACTTC. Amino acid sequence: CASSRASRGGKETQYF.

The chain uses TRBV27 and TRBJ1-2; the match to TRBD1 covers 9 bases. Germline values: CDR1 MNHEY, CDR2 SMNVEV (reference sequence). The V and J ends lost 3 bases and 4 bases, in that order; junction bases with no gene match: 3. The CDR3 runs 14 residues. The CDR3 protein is CASSFRDRAYGYTF. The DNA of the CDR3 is TGTGCCAGCAGTTTTAGGGACAGGGCCTATGGCTACACCTTC.

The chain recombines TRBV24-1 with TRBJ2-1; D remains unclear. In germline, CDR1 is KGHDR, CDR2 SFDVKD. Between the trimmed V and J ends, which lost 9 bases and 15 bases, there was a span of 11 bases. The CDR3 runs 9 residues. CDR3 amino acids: CATWQTGFF. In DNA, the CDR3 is TGTGCCACCTGGCAAACGGGGTTCTTC.

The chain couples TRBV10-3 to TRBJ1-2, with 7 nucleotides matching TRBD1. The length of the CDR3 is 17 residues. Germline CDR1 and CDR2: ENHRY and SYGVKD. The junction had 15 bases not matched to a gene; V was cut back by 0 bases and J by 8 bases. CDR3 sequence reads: CAISESGQRGQLWGYTF. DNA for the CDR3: TGTGCCATCAGTGAGTCGGGACAGCGAGGCCAGCTATGGGGCTACACCTTC.

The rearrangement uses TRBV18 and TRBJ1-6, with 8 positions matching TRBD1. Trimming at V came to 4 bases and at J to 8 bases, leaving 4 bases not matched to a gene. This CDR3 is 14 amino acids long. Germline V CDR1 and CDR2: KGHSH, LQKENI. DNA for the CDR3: TGTGCCAGCTCACAGGACAGGGCACATTCACCCCTCCACTTT. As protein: CASSQDRAHSPLHF. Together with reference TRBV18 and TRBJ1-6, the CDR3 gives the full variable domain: NAGVMQNPRHLVRRRGQEARLRCSPMKGHSHVYWYRQLPEEGLKFMVYLQKENIIDESGMPKERFSAEFPKEGPSILRIQQVVRGDSAAYFCASSQDRAHSPLHFGNGTRLTVT.

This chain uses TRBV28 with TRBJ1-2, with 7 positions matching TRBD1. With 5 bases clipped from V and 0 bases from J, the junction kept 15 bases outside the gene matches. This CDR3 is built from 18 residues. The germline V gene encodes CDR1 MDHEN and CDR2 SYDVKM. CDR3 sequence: CASSPALGQRETNYGYTF. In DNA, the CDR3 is TGTGCCAGCAGTCCAGCTTTGGGACAGAGAGAGACTAACTATGGCTACACCTTC.

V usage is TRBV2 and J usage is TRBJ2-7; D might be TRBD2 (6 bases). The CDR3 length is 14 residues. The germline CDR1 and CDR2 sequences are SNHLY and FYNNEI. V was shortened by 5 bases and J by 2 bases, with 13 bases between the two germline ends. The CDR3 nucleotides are TGTGCCAGCAGTCGCCAGCGGGCGACCTACGAGCAGTACTTC. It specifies CASSRQRATYEQYF.

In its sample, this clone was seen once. CDR3 DNA: TGTGCCAGCAGTCCCGGACAGTTAATTGGTGGCTACACCTTC. Translated: CASSPGQLIGGYTF. V and J are TRBV28 and TRBJ1-2; tentatively, D is TRBD1 (6 bases). Germline lookup yields CDR1 MDHEN and CDR2 SYDVKM. V lost 5 bases and J lost 7, with 17 bases in between. The CDR3 totals 14 residues.

The CDR3 loop is CASSSTGGRRIEAFF. The DNA for the CDR3 is TGTGCCAGCAGCTCCACAGGGGGCCGCAGAATTGAAGCTTTCTTT. The rearrangement links TRBV11-3 to TRBJ1-1, with TRBD1 matching over 9 bases. V shed 4 bases and J 7 bases; nucleotides not matched to a gene: 10. The CDR3 runs 15 residues. Germline V gene lookup returns CDR1 SGHNT and CDR2 YENEEA.

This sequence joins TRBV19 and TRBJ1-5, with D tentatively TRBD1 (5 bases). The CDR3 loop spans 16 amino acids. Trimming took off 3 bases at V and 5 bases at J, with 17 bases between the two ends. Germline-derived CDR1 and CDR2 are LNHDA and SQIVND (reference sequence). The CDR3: CASSIRRWRGDQPQHF. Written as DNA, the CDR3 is TGTGCCAGTAGTATCCGACGGTGGAGGGGAGATCAGCCCCAGCATTTT. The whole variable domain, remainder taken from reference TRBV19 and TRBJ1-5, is DGGITQSPKYLFRKEGQNVTLSCEQNLNHDAMYWYRQDPGQGLRLIYYSQIVNDFQKGDIAEGYSVSREKKESFPLTVTSAQKNPTAFYLCASSIRRWRGDQPQHFGDGTRLSIL.

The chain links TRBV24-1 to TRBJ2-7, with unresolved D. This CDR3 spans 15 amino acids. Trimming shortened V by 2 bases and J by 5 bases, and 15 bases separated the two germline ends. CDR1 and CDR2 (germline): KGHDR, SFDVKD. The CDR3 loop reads CATSDSSISSNEQYF. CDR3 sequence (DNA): TGTGCCACCAGTGATTCCTCTATATCTAGTAACGAGCAGTACTTC.

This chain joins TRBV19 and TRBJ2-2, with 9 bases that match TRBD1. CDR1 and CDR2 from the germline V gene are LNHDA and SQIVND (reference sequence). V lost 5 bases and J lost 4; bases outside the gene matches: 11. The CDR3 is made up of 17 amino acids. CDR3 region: CASSPRLGQGVTGELFF. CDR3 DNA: TGTGCCAGTAGTCCTCGCCTGGGACAGGGAGTCACCGGGGAGCTGTTTTTT.

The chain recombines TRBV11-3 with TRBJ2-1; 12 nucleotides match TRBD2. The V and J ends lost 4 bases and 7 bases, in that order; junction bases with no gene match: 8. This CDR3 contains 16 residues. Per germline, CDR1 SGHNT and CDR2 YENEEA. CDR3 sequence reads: CASSSETSGSWNEQFF. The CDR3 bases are TGTGCCAGCAGCTCAGAGACTAGCGGGAGCTGGAATGAGCAGTTCTTC.

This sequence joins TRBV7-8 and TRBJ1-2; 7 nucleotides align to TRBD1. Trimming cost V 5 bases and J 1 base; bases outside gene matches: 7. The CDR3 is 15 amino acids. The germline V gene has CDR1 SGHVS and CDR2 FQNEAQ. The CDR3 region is CASSPEGANNYGYTF. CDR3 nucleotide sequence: TGTGCCAGCAGCCCGGAGGGGGCGAATAACTATGGCTACACCTTC.

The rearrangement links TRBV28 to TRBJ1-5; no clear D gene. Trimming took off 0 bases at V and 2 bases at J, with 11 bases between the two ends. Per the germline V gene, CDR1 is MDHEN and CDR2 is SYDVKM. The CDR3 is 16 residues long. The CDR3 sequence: CASSLWRLLGNQPQHF. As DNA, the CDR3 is TGTGCCAGCAGTTTATGGCGATTGCTAGGCAATCAGCCCCAGCATTTT.

The CDR3 DNA follows: TGCGCCAGCAGCATGCTTAACAGGGAGCGGCGAACTGAAGCTTTCTTT. This translates into CASSMLNRERRTEAFF. The chain is built from TRBV5-1 and TRBJ1-1; D is perhaps TRBD1 (6 bases). From germline, CDR1 is SGHRS and CDR2 YFSETQ. V was shortened by 4 bases and J by 5 bases, with 21 bases between the two germline ends. The CDR3 covers 16 residues.

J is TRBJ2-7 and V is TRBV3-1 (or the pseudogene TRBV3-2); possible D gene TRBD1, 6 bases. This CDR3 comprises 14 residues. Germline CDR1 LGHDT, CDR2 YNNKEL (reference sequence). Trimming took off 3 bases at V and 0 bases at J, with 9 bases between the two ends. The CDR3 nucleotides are TGTGCCAGCAGCCAGGCACAGGGCTCCTACGAGCAGTACTTC. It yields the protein CASSQAQGSYEQYF.

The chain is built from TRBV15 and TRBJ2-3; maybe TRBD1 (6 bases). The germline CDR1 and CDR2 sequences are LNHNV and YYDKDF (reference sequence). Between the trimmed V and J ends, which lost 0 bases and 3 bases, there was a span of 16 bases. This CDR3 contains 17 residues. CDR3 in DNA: TGTGCCACCAGCAGAGACCCCAGGGGAAAGGGGACAGATACGCAGTATTTT. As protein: CATSRDPRGKGTDTQYF.

The CDR3 reads CASSSWSGALSYNEQFF. DNA for the CDR3: TGTGCCAGCAGCTCGTGGTCAGGGGCCCTTTCCTACAATGAGCAGTTCTTC. The rearrangement links TRBV7-2 to TRBJ2-1; D might be TRBD1 (6 bases). Trimming pared 4 bases from V and 1 base from J, leaving 17 bases between. The CDR3 is 17 amino acids. Germline-derived CDR1 and CDR2 are SGHTA and FQGNSA.

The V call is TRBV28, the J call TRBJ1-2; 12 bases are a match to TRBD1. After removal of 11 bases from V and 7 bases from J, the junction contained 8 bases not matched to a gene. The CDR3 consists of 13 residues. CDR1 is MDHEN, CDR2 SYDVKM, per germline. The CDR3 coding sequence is TGTGCCGCACTCCGGGACAGGGGGCTTGGCTACACCTTC. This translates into CAALRDRGLGYTF.

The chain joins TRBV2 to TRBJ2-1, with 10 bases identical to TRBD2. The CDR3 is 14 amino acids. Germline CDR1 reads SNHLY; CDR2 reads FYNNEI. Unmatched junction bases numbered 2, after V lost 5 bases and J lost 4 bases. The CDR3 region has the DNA TGTGCCAGCAGTCGGACTAGCGGATACAATGAGCAGTTCTTC. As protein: CASSRTSGYNEQFF.

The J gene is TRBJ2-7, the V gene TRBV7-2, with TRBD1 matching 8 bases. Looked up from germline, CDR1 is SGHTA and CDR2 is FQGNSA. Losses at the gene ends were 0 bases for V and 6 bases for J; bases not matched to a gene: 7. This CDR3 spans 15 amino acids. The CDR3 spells CASSLALQGAREQYF. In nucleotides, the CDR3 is TGTGCCAGCAGCTTAGCGCTGCAGGGGGCGCGCGAGCAGTACTTC.

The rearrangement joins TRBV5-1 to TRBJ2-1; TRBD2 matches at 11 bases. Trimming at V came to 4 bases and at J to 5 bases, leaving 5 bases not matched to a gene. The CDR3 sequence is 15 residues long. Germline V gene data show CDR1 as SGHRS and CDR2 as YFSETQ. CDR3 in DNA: TGCGCCAGCAGCCCGTTAGCGGGAGGGGACAATGAGCAGTTCTTC. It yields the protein CASSPLAGGDNEQFF. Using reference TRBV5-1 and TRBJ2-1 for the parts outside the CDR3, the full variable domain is KAGVTQTPRYLIKTRGQQVTLSCSPISGHRSVSWYQQTPGQGLQFLFEYFSETQRNKGNFPGRFSGRQFSNSRSEMNVSTLELGDSALYLCASSPLAGGDNEQFFGPGTRLTVL.

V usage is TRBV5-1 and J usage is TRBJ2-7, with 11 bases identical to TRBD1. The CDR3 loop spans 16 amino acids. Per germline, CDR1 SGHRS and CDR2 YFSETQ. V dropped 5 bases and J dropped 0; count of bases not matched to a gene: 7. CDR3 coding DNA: TGCGCCAGCAGTCGGACAGGGGGCTATAGCTCCTACGAGCAGTACTTC. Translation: CASSRTGGYSSYEQYF.

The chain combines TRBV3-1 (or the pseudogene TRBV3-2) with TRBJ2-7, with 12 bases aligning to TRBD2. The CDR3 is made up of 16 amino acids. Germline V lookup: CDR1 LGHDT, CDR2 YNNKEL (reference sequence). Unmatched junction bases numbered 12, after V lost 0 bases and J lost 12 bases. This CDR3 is CASSQDAASGRARAYF. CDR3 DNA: TGTGCCAGCAGCCAAGATGCTGCTAGCGGGAGGGCCCGGGCGTACTTC.

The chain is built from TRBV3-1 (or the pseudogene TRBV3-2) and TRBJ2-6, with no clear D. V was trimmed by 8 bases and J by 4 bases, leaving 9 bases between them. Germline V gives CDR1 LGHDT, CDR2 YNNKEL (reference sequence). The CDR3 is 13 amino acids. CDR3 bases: TGTGCCAGCTGCCTAATCGGGGCCAACGTCCTGACTTTC. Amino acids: CASCLIGANVLTF.

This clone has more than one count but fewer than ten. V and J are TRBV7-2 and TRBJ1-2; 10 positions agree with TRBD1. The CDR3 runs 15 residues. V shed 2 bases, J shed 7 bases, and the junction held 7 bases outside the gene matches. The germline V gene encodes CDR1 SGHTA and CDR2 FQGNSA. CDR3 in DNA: TGTGCCAGCAGCTTAATGGGACAGGGGTTGGGTGGCTACACCTTC. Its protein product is CASSLMGQGLGGYTF.

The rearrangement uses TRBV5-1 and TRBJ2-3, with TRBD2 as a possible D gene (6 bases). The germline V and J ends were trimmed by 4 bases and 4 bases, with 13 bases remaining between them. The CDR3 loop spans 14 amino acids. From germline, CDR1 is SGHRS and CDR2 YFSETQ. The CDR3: CASSIGLTSDTQYF. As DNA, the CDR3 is TGCGCCAGCAGCATCGGACTAACCTCAGATACGCAGTATTTT.

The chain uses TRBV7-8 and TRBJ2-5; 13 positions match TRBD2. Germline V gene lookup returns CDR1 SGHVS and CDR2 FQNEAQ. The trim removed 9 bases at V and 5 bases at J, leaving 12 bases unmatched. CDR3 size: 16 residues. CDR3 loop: CARVRLAGGGRETQYF. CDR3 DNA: TGTGCCAGGGTACGACTAGCGGGAGGAGGGAGGGAGACCCAGTACTTC.

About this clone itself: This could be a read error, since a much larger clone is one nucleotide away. The CDR3 reads CASSRLAGFNEQFF. The CDR3, as DNA: TGTGCCAGCAGTAGACTAGCGGGGTTCAATGAGCAGTTCTTC. This rearrangement joins TRBV28 to TRBJ2-1; 11 bases match TRBD2. The CDR3 has 14 residues. Germline assignment: CDR1 MDHEN and CDR2 SYDVKM. With 5 bases clipped from V and 6 bases from J, the junction kept 3 bases outside the gene matches.